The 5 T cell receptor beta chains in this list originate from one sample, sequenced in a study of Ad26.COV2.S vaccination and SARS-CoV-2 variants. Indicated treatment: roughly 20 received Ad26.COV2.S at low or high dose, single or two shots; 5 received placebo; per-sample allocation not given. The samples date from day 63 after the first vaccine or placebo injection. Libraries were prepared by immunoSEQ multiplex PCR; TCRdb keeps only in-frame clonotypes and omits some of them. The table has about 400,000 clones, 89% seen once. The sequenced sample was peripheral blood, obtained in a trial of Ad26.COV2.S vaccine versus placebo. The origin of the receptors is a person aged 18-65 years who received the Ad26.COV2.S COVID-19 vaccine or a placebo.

The CDR3 region has the DNA TGTGCCAGCAGTTTTCGGGACAGGGGGCCCCGTGGTGAAAAACTGTTTTTT. It yields the protein CASSFRDRGPRGEKLFF. The chain carries TRBV28 and TRBJ1-4; 12 nucleotides agree with TRBD1. This CDR3 spans 17 amino acids. Germline values: CDR1 MDHEN, CDR2 SYDVKM. V was pared by 3 bases and J by 7 bases, with 9 bases of the junction left unmatched.

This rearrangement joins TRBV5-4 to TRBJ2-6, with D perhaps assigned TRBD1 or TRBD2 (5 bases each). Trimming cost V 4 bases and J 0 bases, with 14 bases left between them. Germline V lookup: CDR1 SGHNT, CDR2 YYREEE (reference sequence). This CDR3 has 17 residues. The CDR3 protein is CASSGDGRLSGANVLTF. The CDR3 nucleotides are TGTGCCAGCAGCGGGGACGGGCGACTCTCTGGGGCCAACGTCCTGACTTTC.

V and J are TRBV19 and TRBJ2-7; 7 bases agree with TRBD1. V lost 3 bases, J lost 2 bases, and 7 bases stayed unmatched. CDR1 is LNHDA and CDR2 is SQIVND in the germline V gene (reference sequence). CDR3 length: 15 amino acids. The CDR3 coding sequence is TGTGCCAGTAGTATTCGCCGACAGGGAACCTACGAGCAGTACTTC. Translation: CASSIRRQGTYEQYF.

CDR3 protein: CASRREVNSYEQYF. CDR3 coding DNA: TGCGCCAGCAGGCGCGAAGTTAACTCCTACGAGCAGTACTTC. V and J are TRBV5-1 and TRBJ2-7; D is uncertain. Trimming removed 5 bases from V and 0 bases from J, with 12 bases in between. The CDR3 is made up of 14 amino acids. CDR1 and CDR2 from the germline V gene are SGHRS and YFSETQ.

CDR3 protein: CAWNDRGLLYNEQFF. The CDR3 nucleotides are TGTGCCTGGAACGACAGGGGGCTCCTCTACAATGAGCAGTTCTTC. V is TRBV30 and J is TRBJ2-1; 10 bases line up with TRBD1. The germline V gene has CDR1 GTSNPN and CDR2 SVGIG (reference sequence). The CDR3 totals 15 residues. Trimming took 4 bases from V and 3 from J; bases not matched to a gene: 6.